The clone carrying this T cell receptor (beta chain) came up a few times. As yet, its antigen is unknown. This beta chain is a stray read from a library made for alpha chains; its abundance is not meaningful. The record originates from a study of spatial heterogeneity in lung cancer. Study results and caveats: In tumor T cells, estimated coverage reached about 7.3% for alpha chains and approximately 12% for beta chains. For expanded intratumoral alpha and beta TCRs, counts tracked tumor mutation counts.

The CDR3 loop spans 12 amino acids. Trimming took 5 bases from V and 3 from J, leaving 6 bases between them. The germline gives CDR1 KGHDR, CDR2 SFDVKD. All TCR cDNA molecules were individually tagged with a unique molecular identifier. MiXCR, applied by TCRdb to the 5' RACE reads, yields one record per CDR3 protein. Found here are roughly 1,400 distinct CDR3 sequences, 20% to 25% of them singletons; the top ten hold about 18%. Time point indicated: sample taken at primary tumor resection. This specimen was lung tumor tissue, taken at surgery. The sequence derives from a male donor with early-stage non-small cell lung cancer. The chain recombines TRBV24-1 with TRBJ2-5; D might be TRBD1 or TRBD2, each matching 5 bases. CDR3 sequence: CATSGGKETQYF. The CDR3 DNA reads TGTGCCACCAGTGGGGGGAAAGAGACCCAGTACTTC.